The 32 T cell receptor beta chains reported below all come from one sample, sequenced in a study of regulatory T cells in long-lasting Graves disease. Indicated time point: newly diagnosed GD, antithyroid drugs for less than 3 months. Generation of the TCR library employed RNA extracted from PBMCs. With iRepertoire HTBI primers and Arm-PCR of CDR3 regions, TCR beta libraries were built. TCRdb called the multiplex PCR reads again in MiXCR, with one record for every CDR3 protein. The data contain hundreds of thousands of distinct CDR3 sequences, approximately 15% of them seen just once; the ten biggest clones take up roughly 27%. This same sample was also part of a study on T cells in Graves' hyperthyroidism and ophthalmopathy.

Sequences were derived from peripheral blood mononuclear cells (PBMCs), sampled at new diagnosis, from a patient treated with antithyroid drugs. These receptors all stem from a man aged 40-50 years with Graves disease.

The chain is built from TRBV5-1 and TRBJ1-5; a weak D match, TRBD1 (5 bases). CDR1 is SGHRS and CDR2 is YFSETQ in the germline V gene. This CDR3 region has 15 residues. Trimming removed 5 bases from V and 3 bases from J, with 15 bases in between. The CDR3 sequence is CASSEAGRDNQPQHF. DNA for the CDR3: TGCGCCAGCAGTGAGGCAGGGAGAGACAATCAGCCCCAGCATTTT.

The V call is TRBV20-1, the J call TRBJ1-4; 10 bases match TRBD1. This CDR3 has 13 residues. The germline gives CDR1 DFQATT, CDR2 SNEGSKA (reference sequence). Losses at the gene ends were 6 bases for V and 7 bases for J; bases not matched to a gene: 5. For the CDR3, the DNA is TGCAGTGCCCGCGGGGACAGGGGTGAAAAACTGTTTTTT. Protein sequence: CSARGDRGEKLFF.

This clonotype was counted ten times or more. The chain combines TRBV6-2 or TRBV6-3 with TRBJ1-1, with D unresolved. With 2 bases removed from V and 4 bases from J, the gap between germline ends came to 11 bases. CDR1 is MNHEY and CDR2 is SVGEGT in the germline V gene. The CDR3 loop spans 14 amino acids. In nucleotides, the CDR3 is TGTGCCAGCAGTTACCAAGGGCTCGGCACTGAAGCTTTCTTT. Its protein product is CASSYQGLGTEAFF.

This clonotype was detected a few times. The gene calls are TRBV7-9 and TRBJ2-5, with 11 nucleotides matching TRBD1. The CDR3 runs to 14 residues. Germline V CDR1 and CDR2: SEHNR, FQNEAQ (reference sequence). Trimming at V came to 4 bases and at J to 5 bases, leaving 3 bases not matched to a gene. The CDR3 reads CASSWTGGDETQYF. The CDR3 DNA is TGTGCCAGCAGCTGGACAGGGGGCGACGAGACCCAGTACTTC.

This clonotype was observed at least ten times. V and J are TRBV3-1 and TRBJ2-7; 8 bases fit TRBD2. The CDR3 covers 16 residues. The V segment lost 1 base and the J segment 7 bases; nucleotides outside the gene matches: 12. Germline loops: CDR1 LGHDT, CDR2 YNNKEL (reference sequence). The CDR3 nucleotides are TGTGCCAGCAGCCAAGGACCGGGAGGGCCTCGGGTTGAGCAGTACTTC. Encoded protein: CASSQGPGGPRVEQYF.

This chain links TRBV5-1 with TRBJ2-7; the match to TRBD1 covers 10 bases. The J segment lost 4 bases and the V segment lost 3 bases, leaving 7 bases of the junction unmatched. The CDR3 length is 15 residues. Germline V gene data show CDR1 as SGHRS and CDR2 as YFSETQ. The CDR3 spells CASSSFGQGGYEQYF. DNA for the CDR3: TGCGCCAGCAGCTCCTTCGGACAGGGGGGATACGAGCAGTACTTC.

The chain combines TRBV2 with TRBJ2-6; no reliable D call. Germline V gene data show CDR1 as SNHLY and CDR2 as FYNNEI. The CDR3 is 11 amino acids. Trimming took off 6 bases at V and 7 bases at J, with 4 bases between the two ends. CDR3 sequence: CASSYANVLTF. For the CDR3, the DNA is TGTGCCAGCAGCTATGCCAACGTCCTGACTTTC.

This clonotype showed up many times. The junction departs from the called germline gene at one end, perhaps through a read error. This chain connects TRBV5-1 to TRBJ2-3; D gene ambiguous. The CDR3 consists of 14 residues. CDR1 and CDR2 (germline): SGHRS, YFSETQ. CDR3 sequence reads: CASSLLEYTDTQYF. The CDR3 DNA reads TGTGCCAGCAGCCTTCTGGAGTACACAGATACGCAGTATTTT.

This clonotype was counted only a few times. V usage is TRBV15 and J usage is TRBJ1-5; a possible D gene is TRBD1 (6 bases). The CDR3 contains 15 residues. Trimming took off 1 base at V and 6 bases at J, with 13 bases between the two ends. The germline CDR1 and CDR2 sequences are LNHNV and YYDKDF (reference sequence). The CDR3 sequence: CATSRGAGEGQPQHF. CDR3 coding DNA: TGTGCCACCAGCAGAGGGGCAGGGGAAGGTCAGCCCCAGCATTTT.

There are a few counts of this clonotype. The chain is built from TRBV19 and TRBJ2-3; 9 nucleotides line up with TRBD1. This CDR3 contains 15 residues. Germline CDR1 and CDR2: LNHDA and SQIVND (reference sequence). J was trimmed by 3 bases and V by 4 bases; bases with no gene match: 5. The CDR3 DNA reads as TGTGCCAGTAGTACTTACAGGGGGCAGACAGATACGCAGTATTTT. Its protein product is CASSTYRGQTDTQYF.

In this sample, this clonotype turned up once. The V gene is TRBV5-5, the J gene TRBJ2-5; D is unresolved. The CDR3 is 14 amino acids. V lost 4 bases, J lost 3 bases, and 13 bases lay in between. Germline V gene data show CDR1 as SGHKS and CDR2 as YYEKEE (reference sequence). The chain's CDR3 is CASSNGDGEETQYF. The DNA of the CDR3 is TGTGCCAGCAGCAACGGCGACGGCGAAGAGACCCAGTACTTC.

For this clonotype: Since a much larger clone is just one base distant, this may be a read error. V usage is TRBV10-3 and J usage is TRBJ1-1; D remains unclear. CDR1 and CDR2 (germline): ENHRY, SYGVKD. This CDR3 is 13 amino acids long. V lost 6 bases to trimming and J lost 4 bases, with 12 bases between them. The CDR3 bases are TGTGCCATCAGCGTACAACCGACCACTGAAGCTTTCTTT. This gives the protein CAISVQPTTEAFF.

This clonotype came up many times. The chain couples TRBV28 to TRBJ2-7, with 8 bases fitting TRBD2. V was clipped by 4 bases and J by 2 bases; unmatched bases: 13. The CDR3 length is 17 residues. Germline-derived CDR1 and CDR2 are MDHEN and SYDVKM. This CDR3 is CASSSAPRAGATYEQYF. CDR3 DNA sequence: TGTGCCAGCAGTTCGGCCCCCAGAGCGGGGGCCACCTACGAGCAGTACTTC.

There are many counts of this clonotype. The V and J genes are TRBV5-6 and TRBJ1-1; 9 bases agree with TRBD1. Per the germline V gene, CDR1 is SGHDT and CDR2 is YYEEEE. After removal of 5 bases from V and 3 bases from J, the junction contained 8 bases not matched to a gene. This CDR3 has 15 amino acids. This CDR3 reads CASRQQGAWDTEAFF. The CDR3 DNA sequence: TGTGCCAGCAGGCAACAGGGGGCTTGGGACACTGAAGCTTTCTTT.

A few counts support this clonotype. This sequence joins TRBV5-1 and TRBJ2-7; a possible D gene is TRBD1 (6 bases). The V gene lost 0 bases and the J gene lost 7 bases, with 17 bases spanning the gap. The CDR3 has 15 amino acids. The V gene's germline CDR1 is SGHRS and CDR2 YFSETQ. The CDR3 coding sequence is TGCGCCAGCAGCTTGGGGAACAGGGTGTCTAAGGAGCAGTACTTC. Translated: CASSLGNRVSKEQYF.

This clonotype was observed many times. The chain links TRBV2 to TRBJ2-4, with D perhaps matching TRBD2 (6 bases). Looked up from germline, CDR1 is SNHLY and CDR2 is FYNNEI. The length of the CDR3 is 14 residues. Trimming stripped 1 base from V and 7 bases from J, with 11 bases between. CDR3 sequence reads: CASSEVGGRNIQYF. CDR3 sequence (DNA): TGTGCCAGCAGTGAAGTCGGGGGTCGGAACATTCAGTACTTC. Looking up the rest from reference TRBV2 and TRBJ2-4 gives the full variable domain: EPEVTQTPSHQVTQMGQEVILRCVPISNHLYFYWYRQILGQKVEFLVSFYNNEISEKSEIFDDQFSVERPDGSNFTLKIRSTKLEDSAMYFCASSEVGGRNIQYFGAGTRLSVL.

The chain uses TRBV27 and TRBJ1-4; D is possibly TRBD1 (6 bases). The CDR3 spans 15 residues. Germline CDR1 and CDR2: MNHEY and SMNVEV (reference sequence). Trimming left V 4 bases short and J 7 bases short, with 16 bases between. CDR3 bases: TGTGCCAGCAGTTCTACGGGACAATCTAGTGAAAAACTGTTTTTT. Amino acid sequence: CASSSTGQSSEKLFF.

This clonotype came up a few times. The gene calls are TRBV24-1 and TRBJ2-3; D possibly corresponds to TRBD2 (5 bases). With 7 bases removed from V and 3 bases from J, the gap between germline ends came to 19 bases. This CDR3 has 16 residues. Germline V gene lookup returns CDR1 KGHDR and CDR2 SFDVKD. The CDR3 spells CATSDEFGVRTDTQYF. The CDR3 bases are TGTGCCACCAGCGATGAGTTCGGGGTTCGGACAGATACGCAGTATTTT.

The chain couples TRBV29-1 to TRBJ1-2; 9 bases align to TRBD1. V lost 4 bases to trimming and J lost 1 base; unmatched junction nucleotides: 1. Germline V lookup: CDR1 SQVTM, CDR2 ANQGSEA. CDR3 size: 13 residues. CDR3 DNA sequence: TGCAGCGTTGTGACAGGGGGTAACTATGGCTACACCTTC. Amino acids: CSVVTGGNYGYTF.

In this sample, this clonotype turned up many times. This chain uses TRBV2 with TRBJ1-5; D is unresolved. The germline V and J ends were trimmed by 2 bases and 4 bases, with 9 bases remaining between them. Germline CDR1 reads SNHLY; CDR2 reads FYNNEI. This CDR3 spans 14 amino acids. CDR3 loop: CASSERAGNQPQHF. CDR3 DNA: TGTGCCAGCAGTGAACGGGCGGGAAATCAGCCCCAGCATTTT.

This chain joins TRBV7-9 and TRBJ1-3; no firm D call. The V and J ends lost 1 base and 6 bases respectively, with 4 bases between them. CDR3 size: 12 residues. From germline, CDR1 is SEHNR and CDR2 FQNEAQ (reference sequence). CDR3 loop: CASSLETNTIYF. The DNA for the CDR3 is TGTGCCAGCAGCTTAGAAACAAACACCATATATTTT.

The table lists this clonotype with many counts. The J gene is TRBJ2-7, the V gene TRBV5-8; D is possibly TRBD1 (5 bases). Trimming removed 2 bases at V and 3 bases at J, with 15 bases between. This CDR3 is built from 15 residues. The germline CDR1 and CDR2 sequences are SGHTS and YDEGEE. CDR3 in DNA: TGTGCCAGCAGCTTAACCCCCCAGGGTGTCTACGAGCAGTACTTC. Amino acid sequence: CASSLTPQGVYEQYF.

This clonotype was detected many times. This chain links TRBV2 with TRBJ1-1; a weak D match, TRBD1 (6 bases). V was clipped by 5 bases and J by 0 bases, with 16 bases between them. CDR1 and CDR2 from the germline V gene are SNHLY and FYNNEI. This CDR3 has 16 residues. CDR3 protein: CASSRGRQVLNTEAFF. The CDR3 nucleotides read TGTGCCAGCAGTCGGGGGAGACAGGTTCTGAACACTGAAGCTTTCTTT.

The chain carries TRBV11-1 and TRBJ2-1; tentative D call: TRBD2 (6 bases). V was cut by 3 bases and J by 9 bases, with 15 bases left in between. CDR1 SGHAT and CDR2 FQDESV come from the germline V gene (reference sequence). This CDR3 is 14 amino acids long. The CDR3 region is CASSFPGRQGEQFF. CDR3 nucleotide sequence: TGTGCCAGCAGCTTTCCAGGGAGGCAAGGTGAGCAGTTCTTC.

At least ten counts were recorded for this clonotype. This sequence joins TRBV29-1 and TRBJ2-3; 11 nucleotides match TRBD1. Per the germline V gene, CDR1 is SQVTM and CDR2 is ANQGSEA. J gave up 4 bases and V 6 bases, and 3 bases lay outside the gene matches. This CDR3 has 13 amino acids. The chain's CDR3 is CSVEGQGADTQYF. The CDR3 nucleotides read TGCAGCGTCGAGGGACAGGGGGCAGATACGCAGTATTTT.

V and J are TRBV5-1 and TRBJ1-4; 7 nucleotides match TRBD1. J lost 7 bases, V lost 4 bases, and 10 bases had no gene match. The CDR3 consists of 15 residues. The germline gives CDR1 SGHRS, CDR2 YFSETQ. The CDR3 DNA sequence: TGCGCCAGCAGCGACCCCGGGACAGCTGGTGAAAAACTGTTTTTT. Its translation: CASSDPGTAGEKLFF.

The chain recombines TRBV20-1 with TRBJ1-2; 8 positions agree with TRBD1. Germline CDR1 reads DFQATT; CDR2 reads SNEGSKA (reference sequence). Germline trimming cut 2 bases from V and 4 bases from J; bases unmatched to any gene: 12. The CDR3 has 16 residues. CDR3 loop: CSARRQATGAGYGYTF. CDR3 coding DNA: TGCAGTGCTAGACGTCAAGCGACAGGGGCGGGCTATGGCTACACCTTC.

This clonotype was counted ten times or more. The chain uses TRBV15 and TRBJ1-5; D ambiguous. The CDR3 is 14 amino acids. V lost 3 bases, J lost 0 bases, and 6 bases lay in between. Germline assignment: CDR1 LNHNV and CDR2 YYDKDF (reference sequence). CDR3 amino acids: CATSSVYSNQPQHF. DNA of the CDR3: TGTGCCACCAGCAGTGTCTATAGCAATCAGCCCCAGCATTTT.

Ten or more counts support this clonotype. J is TRBJ1-5 and V is TRBV28; tentatively, D is TRBD1 (6 bases). This CDR3 contains 15 residues. V was clipped by 5 bases and J by 9 bases, with 20 bases between them. Germline V gives CDR1 MDHEN, CDR2 SYDVKM. The CDR3 protein is CASSRSSTGKWPQHF. In DNA form, the CDR3 reads TGTGCCAGCAGTCGTTCTAGTACAGGGAAGTGGCCCCAGCATTTT.

The rearrangement joins TRBV9 to TRBJ2-1, with D perhaps given as TRBD1 or TRBD2 (6 bases each). V gave up 2 bases and J gave up 4 bases, with 10 bases separating them. The CDR3 sequence is 14 residues long. CDR1 SGDLS and CDR2 YYNGEE come from the germline V gene. The CDR3 protein is CASSVGGQYNEQFF. CDR3 bases: TGTGCCAGCAGCGTGGGGGGCCAATACAATGAGCAGTTCTTC.

The sample holds many counts of this clonotype. The gene calls are TRBV5-1 and TRBJ2-4; 10 bases match TRBD1. The CDR3 contains 14 residues. J lost 6 bases, V lost 4 bases, and 4 bases had no gene match. Germline CDR1 reads SGHRS; CDR2 reads YFSETQ. CDR3 sequence reads: CASSGGTGVNIQYF. CDR3 DNA: TGCGCCAGCAGCGGAGGGACAGGGGTAAACATTCAGTACTTC. Looking up the rest from reference TRBV5-1 and TRBJ2-4 gives the full variable domain: KAGVTQTPRYLIKTRGQQVTLSCSPISGHRSVSWYQQTPGQGLQFLFEYFSETQRNKGNFPGRFSGRQFSNSRSEMNVSTLELGDSALYLCASSGGTGVNIQYFGAGTRLSVL.

This clonotype came up many times. The chain employs TRBV6-1 and TRBJ1-2; TRBD1 might be the D (5 bases). V shed 7 bases and J shed 7 bases, with 22 bases lying between them. The CDR3 extends over 15 amino acids. Germline loops: CDR1 MNHNS, CDR2 SASEGT. The CDR3 DNA is TGTGCCAGCACTCGGGGTCAACACAGGCAGACTGGCTACACCTTC. It encodes CASTRGQHRQTGYTF.